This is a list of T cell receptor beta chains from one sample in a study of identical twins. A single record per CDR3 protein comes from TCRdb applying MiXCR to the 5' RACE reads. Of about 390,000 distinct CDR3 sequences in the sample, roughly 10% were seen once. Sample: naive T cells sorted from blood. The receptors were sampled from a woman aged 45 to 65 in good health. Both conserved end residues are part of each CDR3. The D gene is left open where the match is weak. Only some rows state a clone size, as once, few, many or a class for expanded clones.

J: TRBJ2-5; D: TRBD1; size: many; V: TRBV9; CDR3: CASSATGVTETQYF; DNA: TGTGCCAGCAGCGCCACAGGGGTGACGGAGACCCAGTACTTC
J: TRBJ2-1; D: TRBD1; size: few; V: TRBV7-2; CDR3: CASSVDRVYNEQFF; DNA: TGTGCCAGCAGCGTCGACAGGGTGTACAATGAGCAGTTCTTC
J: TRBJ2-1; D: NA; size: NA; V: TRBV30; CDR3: CAWSEGVRYNEQFF; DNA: TGTGCCTGGAGTGAGGGAGTACGGTACAATGAGCAGTTCTTC
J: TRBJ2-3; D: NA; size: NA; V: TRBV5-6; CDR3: CASILPGRRKTDTQYF; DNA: TGTGCCAGCATCCTACCGGGACGAAGGAAAACAGATACGCAGTATTTT
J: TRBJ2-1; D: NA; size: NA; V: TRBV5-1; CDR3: CASSPGAGHEQFF; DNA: TGCGCCAGCAGCCCCGGGGCTGGGCATGAGCAGTTCTTC
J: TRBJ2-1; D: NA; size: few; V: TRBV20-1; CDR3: CSARLTQRWSSYNEQFF; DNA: TGCAGTGCTAGACTTACCCAGCGGTGGAGCTCCTACAATGAGCAGTTCTTC
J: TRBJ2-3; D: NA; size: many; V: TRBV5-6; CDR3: CASSFDGADTQYF; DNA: TGTGCCAGCAGCTTCGATGGGGCAGATACGCAGTATTTT
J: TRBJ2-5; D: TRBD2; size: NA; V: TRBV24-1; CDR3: CATSDSGAGGPEETQYF; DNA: TGTGCCACCAGTGATTCAGGAGCGGGAGGGCCCGAGGAGACCCAGTACTTC
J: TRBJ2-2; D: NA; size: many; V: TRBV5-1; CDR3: CASSLGQSEVGELFF; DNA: TGCGCCAGCAGCTTGGGACAGTCGGAGGTAGGGGAGCTGTTTTTT
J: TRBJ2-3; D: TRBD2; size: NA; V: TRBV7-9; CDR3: CASRVKRGRTDTQYF; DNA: TGTGCCAGCAGGGTCAAGCGGGGCCGCACAGATACGCAGTATTTT
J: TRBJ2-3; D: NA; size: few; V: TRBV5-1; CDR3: CASSSLPDYTDTQYF; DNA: TGCGCCAGCAGCTCCCTACCGGACTACACAGATACGCAGTATTTT
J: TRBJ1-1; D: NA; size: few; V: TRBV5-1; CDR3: CASSLTGVPLRTEAFF; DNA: TGCGCCAGCAGCTTGACCGGGGTCCCCTTAAGGACTGAAGCTTTCTTT
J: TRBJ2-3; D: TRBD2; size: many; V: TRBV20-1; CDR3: CSASGTSGNTQYF; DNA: TGCAGTGCTTCGGGGACTAGCGGGAATACGCAGTATTTT
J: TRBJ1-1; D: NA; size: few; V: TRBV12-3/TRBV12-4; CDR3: CASRTGTSNTEAFF; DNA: TGTGCCAGCAGAACCGGGACATCGAACACTGAAGCTTTCTTT
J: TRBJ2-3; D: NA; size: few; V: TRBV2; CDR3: CASRLSGSSSTDTQYF; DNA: TGTGCCAGCAGGCTCTCGGGAAGCTCTAGCACAGATACGCAGTATTTT
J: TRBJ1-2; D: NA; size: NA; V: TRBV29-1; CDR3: CSASGEGGYTF; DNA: TGCAGCGCGTCGGGGGAAGGGGGCTACACCTTC
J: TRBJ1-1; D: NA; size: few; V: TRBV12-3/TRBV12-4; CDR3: CASRLSSTGANTEAFF; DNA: TGTGCCAGCAGGCTCTCCTCCACCGGGGCGAACACTGAAGCTTTCTTT
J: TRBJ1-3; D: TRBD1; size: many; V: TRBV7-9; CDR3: CASSPQGSSGNTIYF; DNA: TGTGCCAGCAGCCCACAGGGGAGCTCTGGAAACACCATATATTTT
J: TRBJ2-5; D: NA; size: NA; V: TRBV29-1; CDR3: CSVAIRVDETQYF; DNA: TGCAGCGTTGCTATACGGGTCGATGAGACCCAGTACTTC
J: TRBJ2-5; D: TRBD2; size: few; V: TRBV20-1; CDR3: CSAREGRARETQYF; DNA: TGCAGTGCTAGAGAGGGGAGGGCCCGGGAGACCCAGTACTTC
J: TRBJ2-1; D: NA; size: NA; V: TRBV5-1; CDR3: CASSYRDWGYNEQFF; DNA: TGCGCCAGCAGCTACCGGGACTGGGGATACAATGAGCAGTTCTTC
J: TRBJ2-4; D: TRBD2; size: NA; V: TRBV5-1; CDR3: CASSKDAGLAGLAKNIQYF; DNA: TGCGCCAGCAGCAAAGACGCTGGACTAGCGGGCTTAGCCAAAAACATTCAGTACTTC
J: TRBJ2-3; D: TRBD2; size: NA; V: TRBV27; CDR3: CASSFGGRVTDTQYF; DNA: TGTGCCAGCAGTTTTGGCGGGAGAGTCACAGATACGCAGTATTTT
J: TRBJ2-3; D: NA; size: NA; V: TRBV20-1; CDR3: CSARGNMGTDTQYF; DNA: TGCAGTGCTAGGGGGAACATGGGGACGGATACGCAGTATTTT
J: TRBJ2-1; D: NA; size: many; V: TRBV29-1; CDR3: CSGLQGNEQFF; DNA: TGCAGCGGACTACAGGGCAATGAGCAGTTCTTC
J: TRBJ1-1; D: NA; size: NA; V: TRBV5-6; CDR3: CASSPSGTREAFF; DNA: TGTGCCAGCAGCCCTTCGGGGACAAGAGAAGCTTTCTTT
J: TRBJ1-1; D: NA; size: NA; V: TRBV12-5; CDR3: CASGSTVLNTEAFF; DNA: TGTGCTAGTGGTTCGACTGTGCTGAACACTGAAGCTTTCTTT
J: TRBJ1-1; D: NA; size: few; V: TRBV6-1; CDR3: CASRTDPLNTEAFF; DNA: TGTGCCAGCAGGACAGACCCATTGAACACTGAAGCTTTCTTT
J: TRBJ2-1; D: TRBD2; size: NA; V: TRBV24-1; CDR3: CATSDLTGTSGRNNDQFF; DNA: TGTGCCACCAGTGATTTGACCGGGACTAGCGGGAGGAACAATGACCAGTTCTTC
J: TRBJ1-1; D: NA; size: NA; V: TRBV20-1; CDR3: CSAPRDGNTEAFF; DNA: TGCAGTGCCCCCAGGGACGGTAACACTGAAGCTTTCTTT
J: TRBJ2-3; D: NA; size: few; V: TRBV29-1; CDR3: CSADGVTSTDTQYF; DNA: TGCAGCGCCGACGGGGTTACTAGCACAGATACGCAGTATTTT
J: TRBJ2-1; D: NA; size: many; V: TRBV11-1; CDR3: CASSRGEYEQFF; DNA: TGTGCCAGCAGCCGTGGGGAATATGAGCAGTTCTTC
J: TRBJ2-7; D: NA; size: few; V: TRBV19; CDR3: CASSPGNSYEQYF; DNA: TGTGCCAGTAGTCCCGGGAACTCCTACGAGCAGTACTTC
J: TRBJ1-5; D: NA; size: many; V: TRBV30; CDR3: CAWSVRGLGQPQHF; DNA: TGTGCCTGGAGTGTACGGGGGCTTGGGCAGCCCCAGCATTTT
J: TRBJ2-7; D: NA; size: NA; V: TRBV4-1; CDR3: CASRIGPTVEYEQYF; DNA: TGCGCCAGCAGGATTGGTCCGACAGTTGAATACGAGCAGTACTTC
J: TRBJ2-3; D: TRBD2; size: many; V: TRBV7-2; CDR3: CASSTIAGGRTQYF; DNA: TGTGCCAGCAGCACTATAGCGGGAGGGAGGACGCAGTATTTT
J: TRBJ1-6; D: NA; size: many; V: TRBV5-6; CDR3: CASSLVQGRYSPLHF; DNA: TGTGCCAGCAGCTTGGTTCAGGGGCGGTATTCACCCCTCCACTTT
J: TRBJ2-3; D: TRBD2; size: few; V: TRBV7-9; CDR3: CASSTSSGSTDTQYF; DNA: TGTGCCAGCAGCACATCTAGCGGGAGTACAGATACGCAGTATTTT
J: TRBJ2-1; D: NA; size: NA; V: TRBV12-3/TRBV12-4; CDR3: CASGKVSYNEQFF; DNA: TGTGCCAGCGGAAAAGTTTCGTACAATGAGCAGTTCTTC
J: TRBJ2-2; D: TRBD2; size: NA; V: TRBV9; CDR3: CASSVLAGEETGELFF; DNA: TGTGCCAGCAGCGTTCTAGCGGGAGAAGAAACCGGGGAGCTGTTTTTT
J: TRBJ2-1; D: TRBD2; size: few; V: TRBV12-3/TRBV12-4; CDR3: CASRPRERAAYNEQFF; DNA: TGTGCCAGCAGGCCGCGGGAGCGGGCGGCCTACAATGAGCAGTTCTTC
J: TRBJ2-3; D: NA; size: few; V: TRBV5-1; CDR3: CASSLGRGISDTQYF; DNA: TGCGCCAGCAGCTTGGGGAGGGGGATCTCAGATACGCAGTATTTT
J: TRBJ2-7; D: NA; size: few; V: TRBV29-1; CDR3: CSALGAYEQYF; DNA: TGCAGCGCCCTTGGGGCCTACGAGCAGTACTTC
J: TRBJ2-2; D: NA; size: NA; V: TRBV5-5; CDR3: CASSLTRRTDTNTGELFF; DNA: TGTGCCAGCAGCTTAACGAGACGGACCGACACGAACACCGGGGAGCTGTTTTTT
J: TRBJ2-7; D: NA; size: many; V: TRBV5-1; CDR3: CASSLVSGLNEQYF; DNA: TGCGCCAGCAGCTTGGTTTCAGGGCTAAACGAGCAGTACTTC